Listed below are T cell receptor beta chains from one sample, sequenced in a study of early T cells in non-severe SARS-CoV-2 infection. TCRdb processed the 5' RACE reads anew with MiXCR; each CDR3 protein has one entry. The table records roughly 80,000 distinct CDR3 sequences, roughly 16% of them present only once. The material sequenced was whole blood. The receptors here all came from an adult who was a healthcare worker with PCR-confirmed SARS-CoV-2 infection or an uninfected control (not recorded which). Each CDR3 is given with its conserved first and last residue. The order of the fields is J gene, D gene, clone size, V gene, CDR3 DNA, CDR3 protein. D genes are given only for firm matches. Clone sizes are given selectively: once, few, many, or a class where the clone is expanded.

TRBJ2-3 . . TRBV29-1 TGCAGCGTTCAGGGCACAGATACGCAGTATTTT CSVQGTDTQYF
TRBJ1-6 . many TRBV7-3 TGTGCCAGCAGCTCCCAGTCGGGGACTAATTCACCCCTCCACTTT CASSSQSGTNSPLHF
TRBJ1-5 . . TRBV5-1 TGCGCCAGCAGCTTGGTGGGGGCCAGCAATCAGCCCCAGCATTTT CASSLVGASNQPQHF
TRBJ1-1 . . TRBV30 TGTGCCTGGAGTGTAAAGGGGAGCACTGAAGCTTTCTTT CAWSVKGSTEAFF
TRBJ2-6 . few TRBV11-2 TGTGCCAGCAGCCCTCGGGCGGTGGCCAACGTCCTGACTTTC CASSPRAVANVLTF
TRBJ2-1 . . TRBV6-2/TRBV6-3 TGTGCCAGCAGTTATCCCTACAATGAGCAGTTCTTC CASSYPYNEQFF
TRBJ2-5 TRBD2 once TRBV4-2 TGTGCCAGCAGCCCTTCTAGCGGGAGAGGGGAAGAGACCCAGTACTTC CASSPSSGRGEETQYF
TRBJ1-1 . few TRBV18 TGTGCCAGCTCCGATCTGGGGGGGGACACTGAAGCTTTCTTT CASSDLGGDTEAFF
TRBJ2-4 TRBD2 few TRBV12-3/TRBV12-4 TGTGCCAGCAGTTTAGCCAGCGGGGGCCCACTAGCCAAAAACATTCAGTACTTC CASSLASGGPLAKNIQYF
TRBJ2-7 TRBD1 . TRBV29-1 TGCAGCGTTCTCCTTCTACAGGGGGCGAGCGACGAGCAGTACTTC CSVLLLQGASDEQYF
TRBJ2-1 . many TRBV1 TGCACCAGCAGCCAGACTAGCGGGAGATTACTGAGCTCCTACAATGAGCAGTTCTTC CTSSQTSGRLLSSYNEQFF
TRBJ2-3 . few TRBV7-2 TGTGCCAGCAGCTTAGGTCCGGGTAACACAGATACGCAGTATTTT CASSLGPGNTDTQYF
TRBJ1-6 TRBD1 many TRBV2 TGTGCCAGCAGTGGGGACAGCTATAATTCACCCCTCCACTTT CASSGDSYNSPLHF
TRBJ2-6 . many TRBV5-1 TGCGCCAGCAGCCCGGGACTTGACCGCTCTGGGGCCAACGTCCTGACTTTC CASSPGLDRSGANVLTF
TRBJ2-7 . many TRBV27 TGTGCCAGCAGTTTAAGGGTCGCCTACCACGAGCAGTACTTC CASSLRVAYHEQYF
TRBJ2-1 . . TRBV7-9 TGTGCCATTAGCGTAAGGGCGGAGAATGAGCAGTTCTTC CAISVRAENEQFF
TRBJ2-1 . . TRBV2 TGTGCCAGCAGTTCTTATCTCAATGAGCAGTTCTTC CASSSYLNEQFF
TRBJ1-2 . few TRBV13 TGTGCCAGCAGCTTAGTAGGGACAATCTATGGCTACACCTTC CASSLVGTIYGYTF
TRBJ1-5 . few TRBV20-1 TGCAGTGCTAGAGATTACACCGGCGGCAATCAGCCCCAGCATTTT CSARDYTGGNQPQHF
TRBJ2-1 . few TRBV12-3/TRBV12-4 TGTGCCAGCAGCCTAAACGGGGCCCCCTTCTTC CASSLNGAPFF
TRBJ1-6 . few TRBV12-3/TRBV12-4 TGTGCCAGCAGCCCAAACACAGGGCACTCTAATTCACCCCTCCACTTT CASSPNTGHSNSPLHF
TRBJ2-2 . few TRBV11-3 TGTGCCAGCACCCAAACGGAATCCCGGGAGCTGTTTTTT CASTQTESRELFF
TRBJ1-1 TRBD1 few TRBV2 TGTGCCAGCACCCCCCGGACAGGGAACACTGAAGCTTTCTTT CASTPRTGNTEAFF
TRBJ2-4 . . TRBV20-1 TGCAGTGCTGAGGGCAGGACTCTAGCCAAAAACATTCAGTACTTC CSAEGRTLAKNIQYF
TRBJ2-7 . . TRBV9 TGTGCCAGCAGCACTAGGGACGGACCCCCCTACGAGCAGTACTTC CASSTRDGPPYEQYF
TRBJ2-1 TRBD1 many TRBV7-3 TGTGCCAGCAGCGTGACAGGGGGTGGGTACAATGAGCAGTTCTTC CASSVTGGGYNEQFF
TRBJ2-7 TRBD2 few TRBV18 TGTGCCAGCTCACCAGTTACTAGCGGGACCCTCTACGAGCAGTACTTC CASSPVTSGTLYEQYF
TRBJ1-1 . few TRBV28 TGTGCCAGCAGTTTCAAGGGAATGAACACTGAAGCTTTCTTT CASSFKGMNTEAFF
TRBJ2-3 . few TRBV19 TGTGCCAGTAGTATAATAACTACCGATACGCAGTATTTT CASSIITTDTQYF
TRBJ1-5 TRBD1 . TRBV12-5 TGTGCTAGTGGTTTGGCAACGGGCAGGGGGCAGGTTTATAGCAATCAGCCCCAGCATTTT CASGLATGRGQVYSNQPQHF
TRBJ2-3 . few TRBV6-1 TGTGCCAGCAGCGCCGCAAGCGGTAGCACAGATACGCAGTATTTT CASSAASGSTDTQYF
TRBJ2-3 . few TRBV7-8 TGTGCCAGCAGCTTATGGGGAGCGCGGGCAGATACGCAGTATTTT CASSLWGARADTQYF
TRBJ2-2 TRBD2 many TRBV7-6 TGTGCCAGCAGCTCTATCCCTAGCGGGGGGGCCACCGGGGAGCTGTTTTTT CASSSIPSGGATGELFF
TRBJ2-4 TRBD1 . TRBV7-6 TGTGCCAGCAGCCCCCACGGGACAGGACAAAACATTCAGTACTTC CASSPHGTGQNIQYF
TRBJ1-1 TRBD1 . TRBV7-3 TGTGCCAGCAGCCCCGGGACAGGGGTTTACAACACTGAAGCTTTCTTT CASSPGTGVYNTEAFF
TRBJ2-7 TRBD1 once TRBV12-3/TRBV12-4 TGTGCCAGCAGTTTATCGAGGGACAGGGTGTTATTAAGCGAGCAGTACTTC CASSLSRDRVLLSEQYF
TRBJ2-7 . few TRBV3-1 TGTGCCAGCAGCCAGCTCCCAGGGCTCGGCGGGGTCTACGAGCAGTACTTC CASSQLPGLGGVYEQYF
TRBJ2-2 . . TRBV9 TGTGCCAGCACCTCCGGGACTTTTAACGCGAACACCGGGGAGCTGTTTTTT CASTSGTFNANTGELFF
TRBJ1-1 . many TRBV10-2 TGCGCCAGCACCCCTTTAGACAGAACCTTCACTGAAGCTTTCTTT CASTPLDRTFTEAFF
TRBJ2-1 TRBD2 many TRBV2 TGTGCCAGCAGTGGACTAGCGGGGGGAAGCTCCTACAATGAGCAGTTCTTC CASSGLAGGSSYNEQFF
TRBJ2-3 TRBD2 many TRBV7-2 TGTGCCAGCAGCCCTAGACTAGCGGGAACGACAGATACGCAGTATTTT CASSPRLAGTTDTQYF